This TCR beta chain stems from a study of post-analysis software for immune sequencing data. Study information: Included among the disease courses, which were recorded for the cohort, were relapsing-remitting, secondary progressive and progressive-relapsing multiple sclerosis. Overall study results and limits: Samples from a shared batch, those prepared together, strongly co-clustered by F measure. Controls significantly exceeded multiple sclerosis patients in normalized Chao1 diversity.

Unique molecular identifiers were built into the TCR beta cDNA libraries. Input amounts of roughly 1 to 10 million T cells were used. These gave 500,000 or so cDNA molecules, so each molecule approximated one T cell. MiXCR, run by TCRdb on the PCR reads, gives a single entry per CDR3 protein. The sample lists hundreds of thousands of distinct CDR3 sequences, nearly 45% seen once, with about 12% in the top ten. On this clonotype: What it binds is unknown.

Sequencing input: blood. This sequence originates from a girl aged 5-17 years with multiple sclerosis.

CDR3 DNA: TGTGCCAGCAGTGAGGATGAGGGAGTGCGGGGGCCCCAGCATTTT. Residues: CASSEDEGVRGPQHF. The chain recombines TRBV2 with TRBJ1-5; no reliable D call. V lost 3 bases to trimming and J lost 9 bases, with 18 bases between them. The CDR3 sequence is 15 residues long. Germline V gene lookup returns CDR1 SNHLY and CDR2 FYNNEI.